A selection of T cell receptor beta chains follows, all from one sample in a study of blood T cells in healthy people across ages. A single record per CDR3 protein comes from TCRdb applying MiXCR to the 5' RACE reads. This table holds 800,000 to 950,000 distinct CDR3 sequences, just under 30% found once. The sample also formed part of further work on T cells of mothers and their children.

Sequencing was carried out using blood. These receptors were taken from a woman aged 40 to 50 in good health. CDR3s include the opening cysteine and the closing phenylalanine or tryptophan. The D gene is left open where the match is weak. Clone size is given for some rows only: seen once, a few or many times, or a class if the clone is expanded.

14	TRBV7-2	.	.	TRBJ1-1	CASSGRQYLPEAFF	TGTGCCAGCAGCGGAAGGCAGTACTTACCTGAAGCTTTCTTT
14	TRBV7-9	few	.	TRBJ2-7	CASSLEWTVYEQYF	TGTGCCAGCAGCTTAGAATGGACGGTCTACGAGCAGTACTTC
15	TRBV7-6	.	TRBD2	TRBJ2-1	CASSSGTSPYNEQFF	TGTGCCAGCAGCTCCGGGACTAGCCCCTACAATGAGCAGTTCTTC
14	TRBV15	.	.	TRBJ1-2	CATSRVAGNYGYTF	TGTGCCACCAGCAGAGTGGCAGGGAACTATGGCTACACCTTC
15	TRBV4-3	few	TRBD2	TRBJ2-7	CASSQGWGGSYEQYF	TGCGCCAGCAGCCAAGGGTGGGGGGGCTCCTACGAGCAGTACTTC
12	TRBV12-3/TRBV12-4	few	.	TRBJ1-1	CASSIRGEEAFF	TGTGCCAGCAGTATCCGGGGAGAGGAAGCTTTCTTT
13	TRBV19	many	.	TRBJ2-7	CASSLRRSYEQYF	TGTGCCAGTAGCCTTAGAAGGTCGTACGAGCAGTACTTC
15	TRBV20-1	.	.	TRBJ1-1	CSARDPQGKNTEAFF	TGCAGTGCTAGAGACCCGCAGGGGAAGAACACTGAAGCTTTCTTT
16	TRBV7-2	once	TRBD1	TRBJ1-5	CASSLGSGGRSQPQHF	TGTGCCAGCAGCTTAGGGTCAGGGGGCAGGAGTCAGCCCCAGCATTTT
14	TRBV4-2	once	.	TRBJ1-2	CASSQDAGDYGYTF	TGTGCCAGCAGCCAAGATGCCGGAGACTATGGCTACACCTTC
13	TRBV15	.	.	TRBJ2-7	CATSRVSGYEQYF	TGTGCCACCAGCAGAGTTTCGGGCTACGAGCAGTACTTC
17	TRBV6-5	many	TRBD2	TRBJ2-1	CASSYSRATGGEDEQFF	TGTGCCAGCAGTTACTCGAGGGCAACGGGGGGTGAAGATGAGCAGTTCTTC
14	TRBV14	.	.	TRBJ1-6	CASGLGALNSPLHF	TGTGCCAGCGGCCTTGGGGCGCTGAATTCACCCCTCCACTTT
16	TRBV15	.	TRBD1	TRBJ2-5	CATSRGQGEYQETQYF	TGTGCCACCAGTAGAGGACAGGGAGAGTACCAAGAGACCCAGTACTTC
18	TRBV18	.	.	TRBJ2-6	CASSPQRRLGSGANVLTF	TGTGCCAGCTCACCACAAAGACGTCTGGGATCTGGGGCCAACGTCCTGACTTTC
15	TRBV6-1	.	.	TRBJ2-1	CASSEWKGPDNEQFF	TGTGCCAGCAGTGAATGGAAGGGTCCTGACAATGAGCAGTTCTTC
15	TRBV27	many	.	TRBJ2-3	CASLAGGASTDTQYF	TGTGCCAGCCTCGCGGGCGGAGCTAGCACAGATACGCAGTATTTT
19	TRBV21-1	few	.	TRBJ2-5	CASSQGSEDGQGHQETQYF	TGTGCCAGCAGCCAGGGGAGCGAGGATGGACAGGGCCACCAAGAGACCCAGTACTTC
16	TRBV3-1	.	.	TRBJ1-2	CASSQAVSEGSYGYTF	TGTGCCAGCAGCCAAGCTGTTTCCGAGGGCTCTTATGGCTACACCTTC
14	TRBV5-1	.	TRBD1	TRBJ2-7	CASSTTTGAYEQYF	TGCGCCAGCAGCACGACGACAGGGGCCTACGAGCAGTACTTC
15	TRBV25-1	many	TRBD2	TRBJ2-7	CASSDGLVSSYEQYF	TGTGCCAGCAGTGACGGACTAGTGAGCTCCTACGAGCAGTACTTC